This T cell receptor (beta chain) was identified in a study of T cells in Graves' hyperthyroidism and ophthalmopathy. TCR beta CDR3 regions were amplified from RNA transcripts. The primer set for the first-round RT-PCR of the TCR CDR3 was HTBI. TCRdb called the multiplex PCR reads again in MiXCR, with one record for every CDR3 protein. This repertoire shows 450,000 to 650,000 distinct CDR3 sequences, around 14% found once; its top ten account for less than 9%. Germline V gene sequence: CDR1 SNHLY, CDR2 FYNNEI. V lost 3 bases, J lost 2 bases, and 2 bases lay in between. The CDR3 is 12 residues long. This clonotype was observed at least ten times.

The source is a young woman with Graves' ophthalmopathy. The sequenced sample consisted of blood. The chain recombines TRBV2 with TRBJ2-1, with D uncertain. CDR3 protein: CASSETYNEQFF. The CDR3 DNA is TGTGCCAGCAGTGAGACCTACAATGAGCAGTTCTTC.